A single T cell receptor beta chain is shown here with its context. Its antigen is not identified. The data are from a study of blood T cells in healthy people across ages. Study-level points and caveats: Since the PBMCs were unsorted, naive and antigen-experienced cells could not be conclusively compared. Long-lived and aged donors differed, with more naive CD4+ cells and higher diversity in the long-lived.

CDR1 is SGHRS, CDR2 YFSETQ, per germline. CDR3 length: 16 residues. Trimming took 1 base from V and 1 from J; bases not matched to a gene: 3. Each donor gave approximately 9.5 milliliters of peripheral blood. Primed by a sample-barcoded 5' primer and a J-beta primer mix, a second PCR proceeded for 7 to 11 cycles. TCRdb analysed the 5' RACE reads with MiXCR anew, one entry per CDR3 protein. The table records 1.5 million to 2 million distinct CDR3 sequences, over 25% of them present only once. The sequenced sample consisted of blood. The receptor comes from a woman aged 25 to 45 in good health. The chain couples TRBV5-1 to TRBJ2-2; 8 nucleotides agree with TRBD1. CDR3 amino acids: CASSLLGTGNTGELFF. DNA of the CDR3: TGCGCCAGCAGCTTGCTCGGGACAGGGAACACCGGGGAGCTGTTTTTT.